A single sample is the source of the 17 T cell receptor beta chains below, sequenced in a study of shared clonotypes between healthy human individuals. Profiled with immunoSEQ multiplex PCR; TCRdb holds only in-frame clones, not every one. Seen here are some 2.3 million clones, approximately 95% observed once, and the top ten hold 0.3% to 0.4%. Sequencing was performed on naive CD4+ T cells from PBMCs. Subset defined: CD45RA+ positively selected. The receptors originated from a man younger than 35 in good health. Some clones in this sample may be carry-over from other donors' samples.

The CDR3 DNA sequence: TGTGCCAGCAGCTCCCTGACCCGGGGAATGGTGTTAAGCACCGGGGAGCTGTTTTTT. Protein sequence: CASSSLTRGMVLSTGELFF. The V call is TRBV7-8, the J call TRBJ2-2, with TRBD2 as a possible D gene (5 bases). The CDR3 is 19 amino acids. Germline CDR1 and CDR2: SGHVS and FQNEAQ. Deletions cut 4 bases from V and 4 bases from J, with 25 bases between.

About this clone itself: Other DNA sequences of this sample code for an identical CDR3. This chain connects TRBV28 to TRBJ1-5, with a weak D call TRBD1 (5 bases). The CDR3 sequence is 13 residues long. Trimming stripped 5 bases from V and 5 bases from J, with 10 bases between. Germline lookup yields CDR1 MDHEN and CDR2 SYDVKM. The CDR3 loop reads CASSLRGYQPQHF. The CDR3 nucleotides read TGTGCCAGCAGTCTCCGGGGGTATCAGCCCCAGCATTTT.

The chain combines TRBV19 with TRBJ1-1; tentatively, D is TRBD1 (6 bases). This CDR3 is built from 14 residues. Germline lookup yields CDR1 LNHDA and CDR2 SQIVND (reference sequence). Trimming cost V 2 bases and J 1 base, with 8 bases left between them. CDR3 sequence: CASSIQGKNTEAFF. Here the CDR3 DNA reads TGTGCCAGTAGTATACAGGGGAAGAACACTGAAGCTTTCTTT.

This chain links TRBV25-1 with TRBJ1-2; 7 nucleotides agree with TRBD1. CDR1 is MGHDK and CDR2 is SYGVNS in the germline V gene. The length of the CDR3 is 15 residues. V lost 0 bases to trimming and J lost 2 bases; unmatched junction nucleotides: 3. CDR3 nucleotides: TGTGCCAGCAGTGAATATGAGGGGGCCAACTATGGCTACACCTTC. Its translation: CASSEYEGANYGYTF.

DNA for the CDR3: TGTGCCAGCAGTTTGCCCGGGACTAGCGGACCCAATGAGCAGTTCTTC. It is translated as CASSLPGTSGPNEQFF. J is TRBJ2-1 and V is TRBV28, with TRBD2 matching 11 bases. The CDR3 consists of 16 residues. Germline CDR1 is MDHEN and CDR2 is SYDVKM. The V segment lost 3 bases and the J segment 6 bases; nucleotides outside the gene matches: 7.

The rearrangement joins TRBV28 to TRBJ2-4; perhaps TRBD1 as D (5 bases). This CDR3 has 15 residues. Germline V gene lookup returns CDR1 MDHEN and CDR2 SYDVKM. The germline V and J ends were trimmed by 1 base and 6 bases, with 13 bases remaining between them. The chain's CDR3 is CASSLSGIRGNIQYF. CDR3 sequence (DNA): TGTGCCAGCAGTTTATCTGGGATTAGGGGAAACATTCAGTACTTC.

The V call is TRBV6-1, the J call TRBJ2-7, with D perhaps TRBD2 (7 bases). The CDR3 covers 17 residues. The germline V gene has CDR1 MNHNS and CDR2 SASEGT. V was shortened by 2 bases and J by 4 bases, with 21 bases between the two germline ends. The CDR3 loop reads CASSERGGTTINYEQYF. CDR3 nucleotide sequence: TGTGCCAGCAGTGAAAGAGGGGGGACTACCATAAATTACGAGCAGTACTTC.

This chain joins TRBV25-1 and TRBJ2-3; 9 bases align to TRBD1. CDR1 MGHDK and CDR2 SYGVNS come from the germline V gene. This CDR3 is 13 amino acids long. The V gene end was trimmed by 8 bases and the J gene end by 4 bases; junction bases not matched to a gene: 4. The CDR3: CASGDRVADTQYF. The DNA for the CDR3 is TGTGCCAGCGGGGACAGGGTAGCAGATACGCAGTATTTT.

The chain employs TRBV9 and TRBJ1-1, with D hard to call. CDR1 is SGDLS, CDR2 YYNGEE, per germline. CDR3 size: 15 residues. V was pared by 3 bases and J by 1 base, with 13 bases between. The CDR3 DNA follows: TGTGCCAGCAGCGCCCAACCGACCGGGAACACTGAAGCTTTCTTT. Translating it yields CASSAQPTGNTEAFF.

V usage is TRBV7-9 and J usage is TRBJ2-5; D possibly corresponds to TRBD1 (6 bases). Germline CDR1 is SEHNR and CDR2 is FQNEAQ (reference sequence). This CDR3 is built from 14 residues. Trimming removed 3 bases at V and 7 bases at J, with 15 bases between. This CDR3 is CASSFTTGQGTQYF. The CDR3 region has the DNA TGTGCCAGCAGCTTCACAACAGGGCAGGGGACCCAGTACTTC. Combining the CDR3 with reference TRBV7-9 and TRBJ2-5 gives the whole variable domain DTGVSQNPRHKITKRGQNVTFRCDPISEHNRLYWYRQTLGQGPEFLTYFQNEAQLEKSRLLSDRFSAERPKGSFSTLEIQRTEQGDSAMYLCASSFTTGQGTQYFGPGTRLLVL.

The V gene is TRBV28, the J gene TRBJ2-7, with no clear D. The germline CDR1 and CDR2 sequences are MDHEN and SYDVKM. V was pared by 3 bases and J by 6 bases, with 12 bases between. The CDR3 sequence is 13 residues long. CDR3 protein: CASSLIRQSEQYF. In DNA, the CDR3 is TGTGCCAGCAGTTTGATCCGACAATCCGAGCAGTACTTC.

As for this clone: The same CDR3 also results from other DNA sequences found in this sample. The chain uses TRBV5-1 and TRBJ2-1; 9 bases match TRBD2. Unmatched junction bases numbered 4, after V lost 0 bases and J lost 6 bases. There are 15 residues in the CDR3. CDR1 SGHRS and CDR2 YFSETQ come from the germline V gene. The CDR3 here is CASSLVAGGPNEQFF. Written as DNA, the CDR3 is TGCGCCAGCAGCTTGGTGGCGGGAGGGCCCAATGAGCAGTTCTTC. Complete variable domain (other parts from reference TRBV5-1 and TRBJ2-1): KAGVTQTPRYLIKTRGQQVTLSCSPISGHRSVSWYQQTPGQGLQFLFEYFSETQRNKGNFPGRFSGRQFSNSRSEMNVSTLELGDSALYLCASSLVAGGPNEQFFGPGTRLTVL.

This clone appeared a single time. The chain couples TRBV11-3 to TRBJ2-6; D is possibly TRBD2 (6 bases). V was shortened by 4 bases and J by 3 bases, with 10 bases between the two germline ends. This CDR3 spans 15 amino acids. Germline V gene lookup returns CDR1 SGHNT and CDR2 YENEEA. This CDR3 reads CASSSGGGGANVLTF. CDR3 nucleotides: TGTGCCAGCAGCTCCGGGGGTGGTGGGGCCAACGTCCTGACTTTC.

The genes are TRBV19 and TRBJ2-2; maybe TRBD2 (6 bases). The CDR3 consists of 15 residues. V was clipped by 9 bases and J by 3 bases, with 17 bases between them. CDR1 is LNHDA, CDR2 SQIVND, per germline (reference sequence). CDR3 DNA: TGTGCCAGCCCACCCCCGGGGGTTCACACCGGGGAGCTGTTTTTT. Residues: CASPPPGVHTGELFF.

The rearrangement links TRBV6-6 to TRBJ1-2, with 7 positions matching TRBD1. V trimming: 7 bases; J trimming: 7 bases; junction bases outside the gene matches: 12. CDR1 MNHNY and CDR2 SVGAGI come from the germline V gene (reference sequence). The CDR3 runs 14 residues. CDR3 region: CASTPRQGMGGYTF. The CDR3 coding sequence is TGTGCCAGCACCCCTCGACAGGGAATGGGTGGCTACACCTTC.

The chain combines TRBV18 with TRBJ1-2; D call uncertain. This CDR3 region has 14 residues. V shed 1 base and J shed 3 bases, with 9 bases lying between them. Germline V lookup: CDR1 KGHSH, CDR2 LQKENI. The CDR3 nucleotides are TGTGCCAGCTCACCACGGGGAGTGCACTATGGCTACACCTTC. Amino acid sequence: CASSPRGVHYGYTF.

This chain links TRBV25-1 with TRBJ2-1; 11 bases fit TRBD2. This CDR3 spans 14 amino acids. The germline gives CDR1 MGHDK, CDR2 SYGVNS. The trim removed 8 bases at V and 4 bases at J, leaving 4 bases unmatched. The CDR3 bases are TGTGCCAGCTCTAGCGGGGGGCCTTACAATGAGCAGTTCTTC. Protein sequence: CASSSGGPYNEQFF.